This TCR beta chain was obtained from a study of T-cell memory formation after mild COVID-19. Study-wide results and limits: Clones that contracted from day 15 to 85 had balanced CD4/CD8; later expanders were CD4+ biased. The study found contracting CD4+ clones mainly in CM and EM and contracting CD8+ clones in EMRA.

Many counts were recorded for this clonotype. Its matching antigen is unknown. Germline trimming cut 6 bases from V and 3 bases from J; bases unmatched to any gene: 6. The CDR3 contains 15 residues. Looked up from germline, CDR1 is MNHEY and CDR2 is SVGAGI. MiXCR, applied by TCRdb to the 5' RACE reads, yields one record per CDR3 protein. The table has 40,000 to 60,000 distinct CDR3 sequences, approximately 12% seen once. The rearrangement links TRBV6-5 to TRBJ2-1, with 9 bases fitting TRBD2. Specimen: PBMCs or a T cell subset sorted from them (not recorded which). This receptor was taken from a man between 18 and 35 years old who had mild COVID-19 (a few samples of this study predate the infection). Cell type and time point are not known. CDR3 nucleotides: TGTGCCAGCAGCCTTAGCGGGGGACTCTACAATGAGCAGTTCTTC. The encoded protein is CASSLSGGLYNEQFF.